The rows below give T cell receptor beta chains drawn from one sample of a study of beta chain features in type 1 diabetes. TCRdb keeps only in-frame clones here, not all; method: immunoSEQ multiplex PCR. Among hundreds of thousands of clones listed, roughly an eighth were seen once. Sample: naive CD4+ T cells from blood. The receptor source for this set is a woman aged 18-30 years in good health. The CDR3 runs from the conserved cysteine through the conserved F or W. A D gene is named only where the DNA matches it firmly. Size is omitted from some rows. Given values are once, few, many or a class for expanded clones.

>TRBV29-1|.|TRBD1|TRBJ1-1
TGCAGCGTCGCCCGGACAGGAGTAAACACTGAAGCTTTCTTT
CSVARTGVNTEAFF
>TRBV28|.|TRBD2|TRBJ2-5
TGTGCCAGCGCGGGACTAAACCAAGAGACCCAGTACTTC
CASAGLNQETQYF
>TRBV6-5|.|.|TRBJ2-1
TGTGCCAGCAGAGAAGTGTCCTACAATGAGCAGTTCTTC
CASREVSYNEQFF
>TRBV15|few|TRBD1|TRBJ1-5
TGTGCCACCAGCATACACAGGGGAGGACGCAATCAGCCCCAGCATTTT
CATSIHRGGRNQPQHF
>TRBV4-3|few|.|TRBJ2-7
TGCGCCAGCAGCCACGCTTGGGCGGAAGGGGGGTACGAGCAGTACTTC
CASSHAWAEGGYEQYF
>TRBV2|.|TRBD2|TRBJ2-5
TGTGCCAGCAGTAAAGGACTAGTTCAAGAGACCCAGTACTTC
CASSKGLVQETQYF
>TRBV29-1|few|TRBD1|TRBJ2-1
TGCAGCGGCTGGGGGCCAGGGGGTTCCTACAATGAGCAGTTCTTC
CSGWGPGGSYNEQFF
>TRBV7-2|.|TRBD1|TRBJ2-5
TGTGCCAGCAGCCAGCGGGACAGGGGGCGGGAAGAGACCCAGTACTTC
CASSQRDRGREETQYF
>TRBV30|few|.|TRBJ2-7
TGTGCCTGGAGTAACACAGGAGAGCAGTACTTC
CAWSNTGEQYF
>TRBV15|few|.|TRBJ2-5
TGTGCCACCAGCAGAGTCAGAGGGGCAGAGACCCAGTACTTC
CATSRVRGAETQYF
>TRBV25-1|.|TRBD1|TRBJ2-6
TGTGCCAGCAGTGCGGGACAGGGGGCTACTCTTGGGGCCAACGTCCTGACTTTC
CASSAGQGATLGANVLTF
>TRBV2|few|.|TRBJ2-1
TGTGCCAGCAGTGGGTCTACGGCTAGTCGACTGCATGAGCAGTTCTTC
CASSGSTASRLHEQFF
>TRBV10-3|.|.|TRBJ2-5
TGTGCCATCGGGTTAGCCGACCTTCAAGAGACCCAGTACTTC
CAIGLADLQETQYF
>TRBV30|few|.|TRBJ2-3
TGTGCCTGGACTGGCGCAGATACGCAGTATTTT
CAWTGADTQYF
>TRBV9|few|.|TRBJ2-5
TGTGCCAGCAGCGCCAGAGAGACCCAGTACTTC
CASSARETQYF
>TRBV4-1|.|TRBD1|TRBJ1-1
TGCGCCAGCTCGCCGGGACAGGGGGCTAGGACTGAAGCTTTCTTT
CASSPGQGARTEAFF
>TRBV6-5|.|.|TRBJ2-1
TGTGCCAGCAGCCAGGGCAATGAGCAGTTCTTC
CASSQGNEQFF
>TRBV28|few|TRBD1|TRBJ2-3
TGTGCCAGCAGTCCAGGGACAGTTGGCACAGATACGCAGTATTTT
CASSPGTVGTDTQYF
>TRBV13|few|TRBD1|TRBJ1-6
TGTGCCAGCAGCTTGACAGGGGGGAATTCACCCCTCCACTTT
CASSLTGGNSPLHF
>TRBV29-1|.|TRBD1|TRBJ1-4
TGCAGCGTTTTACGGACAGGGGGCAGTGAAAAACTGTTTTTT
CSVLRTGGSEKLFF
>TRBV6-5|.|.|TRBJ2-1
TGTGCCAGCAGACCTCGGAGGAGGGATGAGCAGTTCTTC
CASRPRRRDEQFF
>TRBV28|.|.|TRBJ2-5
TGTGCCAGCAGTTTCGGAGACGGGGGCTGGACCCAGTACTTC
CASSFGDGGWTQYF
>TRBV29-1|few|.|TRBJ2-5
TGCAGCGACAGGGTTTTGTTGGAGACCCAGTACTTC
CSDRVLLETQYF
>TRBV7-9|few|.|TRBJ2-5
TGTGCCAGCAGCGACCAGGGTTTCGAGACCCAGTACTTC
CASSDQGFETQYF
>TRBV29-1|many|.|TRBJ1-2
TGCAGCGTCGTCACAGGGTATGGCTACACCTTC
CSVVTGYGYTF
>TRBV4-1|few|TRBD1|TRBJ2-1
TGCGCCAGCAGCCAAATGGGGACAGCCTACAATGAGCAGTTCTTC
CASSQMGTAYNEQFF
>TRBV6-1|few|TRBD2|TRBJ2-3
TGTGCCAGCAGTGAAGCCCTAGGACTAGGGGTGGGAACAGATACGCAGTATTTT
CASSEALGLGVGTDTQYF
>TRBV7-6|.|.|TRBJ1-1
TGTGCCAGCAGCGATCTTGGGGTATCCCCCTCTGAAGCTTTCTTT
CASSDLGVSPSEAFF
>TRBV18|.|.|TRBJ2-1
TGTGCCAGCTCACCGAGGGGGGTATACTCCTACAATGAGCAGTTCTTC
CASSPRGVYSYNEQFF
>TRBV19|.|.|TRBJ2-6
TGTGCCAGTACCCGGCGAGGGGTGAGCTCTGGGGCCAACGTCCTGACTTTC
CASTRRGVSSGANVLTF
>TRBV19|.|TRBD1|TRBJ1-2
TGTGCCAGTAGTATAGACCGGGACAGTGGATTGAACACCTTC
CASSIDRDSGLNTF
>TRBV5-1|.|.|TRBJ2-3
TGCGCCAGCAGCCCTGGAATTCTTGGCACAGATACGCAGTATTTT
CASSPGILGTDTQYF
>TRBV11-2|.|TRBD2|TRBJ2-5
TGTGCCAGCAGTTCTCAAGGACTAGCTGGGACCCAGTACTTC
CASSSQGLAGTQYF
>TRBV30|few|TRBD1|TRBJ2-7
TGTGCCACTGGGGGGACAGGAGCCTACGAGCAGTACTTC
CATGGTGAYEQYF
>TRBV7-9|few|.|TRBJ2-3
TGTGCCAGCAGCTTTCTACTAGCCGATACGCAGTATTTT
CASSFLLADTQYF
>TRBV7-9|many|.|TRBJ2-1
TGTGCCAGCAGCGGATCGAGCTCCTACAATGAGCAGTTCTTC
CASSGSSSYNEQFF
>TRBV5-1|.|.|TRBJ2-6
TGCGCCAGCAGGCAGCCTGGCACTGGGGCCAACGTCCTGACTTTC
CASRQPGTGANVLTF
>TRBV7-3|.|.|TRBJ2-3
TGTGCCAGCAGCTTAACGTCGGGGGTCACAGATACGCAGTATTTT
CASSLTSGVTDTQYF
>TRBV29-1|few|.|TRBJ1-5
TGCAGCGTTGCAGACAGTTATAGCAATCAGCCCCAGCATTTT
CSVADSYSNQPQHF
>TRBV12-5|few|.|TRBJ2-1
TGTGCTAGTGGTTTGCCCCGACAGGAGCAGTTCTTC
CASGLPRQEQFF
>TRBV7-2|.|.|TRBJ2-1
TGTGCCAGCAGCTTGGCTTTCTATAGCTCCTACAATGAGCAGTTCTTC
CASSLAFYSSYNEQFF
>TRBV10-3|.|TRBD1|TRBJ2-7
TGTGCCATCAGGGGACAGGTGCCCTACGAGCAGTACTTC
CAIRGQVPYEQYF
>TRBV19|.|TRBD2|TRBJ2-5
TGTGCCAGTAGACCGGGACTAGGGTTCCAAGAGACCCAGTACTTC
CASRPGLGFQETQYF
>TRBV2|.|.|TRBJ2-4
TGTGCCAGCAGTGATGGAGGGCTAGCCAAAAACATTCAGTACTTC
CASSDGGLAKNIQYF
>TRBV7-6|.|TRBD1|TRBJ2-7
TGTGCCAGCAGCCTTGCTGGACAGGGGGGCCACGAGCAGTACTTC
CASSLAGQGGHEQYF
>TRBV29-1|few|TRBD2|TRBJ2-7
TGCAGCGTTGGGGGACTAGCGGGACTTGAGCAGTACTTC
CSVGGLAGLEQYF
>TRBV9|few|.|TRBJ2-3
TGTGCCAGCAGCGTAGAGGGGCGCCGCACAGATACGCAGTATTTT
CASSVEGRRTDTQYF
>TRBV6-5|.|.|TRBJ2-1
TGTGCCAGCAGCCGAGGGACTGCCAACAATGAGCAGTTCTTC
CASSRGTANNEQFF
>TRBV19|few|.|TRBJ1-3
TGTGCCACCACGCGGGGGGCCTTCTCTGGAAACACCATATATTTT
CATTRGAFSGNTIYF
>TRBV29-1|many|TRBD2|TRBJ2-4
TGCAGCGTCAGCGGGGGGGCCAACATTCAGTACTTC
CSVSGGANIQYF
>TRBV15|.|.|TRBJ1-1
TGTGCCACCAGCCCGGGGTCCGGAATGAACACTGAAGCTTTCTTT
CATSPGSGMNTEAFF
>TRBV6-5|few|TRBD2|TRBJ2-5
TGTGCCAGCAGCAGACTAGCTTGGGAGACCCAGTACTTC
CASSRLAWETQYF
>TRBV7-9|.|TRBD2|TRBJ2-3
TGTGCCAGCAGCTTAGGACTAGCGGGCCAGCAAGATACGCAGTATTTT
CASSLGLAGQQDTQYF